This passage covers 10 T cell receptor beta chains from one sample sequenced in a study of cytomegalovirus exposure and HLA in healthy donors. The study ran its PCR with 60 Vbeta and 13 Jbeta primers. Assay: immunoSEQ multiplex PCR; the TCRdb copy retains only in-frame clones and omits some. The sample has about 180,000 clones; around 81% are singletons. The sequenced sample was PBMCs. All receptors derive from a woman in her twenties or thirties in good health and CMV-seronegative.

This rearrangement joins TRBV9 to TRBJ1-4; D not certain. CDR1 is SGDLS, CDR2 YYNGEE, per germline. This CDR3 has 14 amino acids. Trimming left V 3 bases short and J 0 bases short, with 6 bases between. The CDR3 DNA reads TGTGCCAGCAGCGGACAACCAACTAATGAAAAACTGTTTTTT. Encoded protein: CASSGQPTNEKLFF.

The chain uses TRBV30 and TRBJ2-7; no definite D call. Looked up from germline, CDR1 is GTSNPN and CDR2 is SVGIG (reference sequence). The V gene lost 5 bases and the J gene lost 6 bases, with 8 bases spanning the gap. This CDR3 contains 10 residues. CDR3 region: CAWGRGEQYF. The CDR3 nucleotides read TGTGCCTGGGGCCGCGGCGAGCAGTACTTC.

The V and J genes are TRBV14 and TRBJ1-3; D gene unclear. The V and J ends lost 2 bases and 0 bases respectively, with 8 bases between them. Germline V CDR1 and CDR2: SGHDN, FVKESK. The CDR3 extends over 15 amino acids. The CDR3 bases are TGTGCCAGCAGCCAACTACTGAACTCTGGAAACACCATATATTTT. Translating it yields CASSQLLNSGNTIYF.

The rearrangement uses TRBV4-3 and TRBJ2-7; 7 bases are shared with TRBD2. Germline CDR1 LGHNA, CDR2 YSLEER. The V gene end was trimmed by 2 bases and the J gene end by 5 bases; junction bases not matched to a gene: 9. This CDR3 has 15 residues. The CDR3 region is CASSQSGVGTNEQYF. In DNA, the CDR3 is TGCGCCAGCAGCCAAAGTGGGGTGGGGACTAACGAGCAGTACTTC.

The chain employs TRBV19 and TRBJ2-1, with D tentatively TRBD1 (5 bases). The CDR3 totals 15 residues. The germline CDR1 and CDR2 sequences are LNHDA and SQIVND (reference sequence). The germline V and J ends were trimmed by 1 base and 8 bases, with 15 bases remaining between them. The CDR3 DNA reads TGTGCCAGTAGTATAGTTGGTAGCCAGGGCTATGAGCAGTTCTTC. The encoded protein is CASSIVGSQGYEQFF.

V gene TRBV6-1 combines with J gene TRBJ2-7, with D hard to call. Germline CDR1 reads MNHNS; CDR2 reads SASEGT. Trimming stripped 5 bases from V and 2 bases from J, with 13 bases between. The CDR3 has 14 residues. CDR3 residues: CASSNGRVPYEQYF. CDR3 DNA: TGTGCCAGCAGTAACGGTCGGGTCCCCTACGAGCAGTACTTC.

V is TRBV7-2 and J is TRBJ1-2, with 7 bases identical to TRBD1. The germline CDR1 and CDR2 sequences are SGHTA and FQGNSA. J was trimmed by 6 bases and V by 1 base; bases with no gene match: 11. This CDR3 has 16 amino acids. CDR3 sequence reads: CASSLGPGTEGDGYTF. Here the CDR3 DNA reads TGTGCCAGCAGCTTAGGGCCCGGGACAGAAGGGGATGGCTACACCTTC.

The chain has TRBV13 and TRBJ2-3, with 8 bases identical to TRBD1. Germline CDR1 reads PRHDT; CDR2 reads FYEKMQ (reference sequence). V lost 2 bases, J lost 4 bases, and 2 bases stayed unmatched. This CDR3 has 14 amino acids. For the CDR3, the DNA is TGTGCCAGCAGCTTACAGGGGGCCGCAGATACGCAGTATTTT. Translated: CASSLQGAADTQYF.

The rearrangement uses TRBV6-6 and TRBJ2-7, with TRBD2 matching over 11 bases. The ends lost 6 bases at V and 6 bases at J; junction bases unmatched: 13. The germline CDR1 and CDR2 sequences are MNHNY and SVGAGI (reference sequence). CDR3 size: 16 residues. This CDR3 is CASRRIETSGTSEQYF. CDR3 coding DNA: TGTGCCAGCAGAAGGATCGAGACTAGCGGGACAAGCGAGCAGTACTTC.

The V and J genes are TRBV7-9 and TRBJ2-5; 8 nucleotides line up with TRBD2. With V trimmed by 4 bases and J by 0 bases, 7 bases remained unmatched. Per the germline V gene, CDR1 is SEHNR and CDR2 is FQNEAQ (reference sequence). CDR3 length: 16 residues. CDR3 in DNA: TGTGCCAGCAGCTACGCTAGCGGGTCGGACCAAGAGACCCAGTACTTC. It is translated as CASSYASGSDQETQYF.